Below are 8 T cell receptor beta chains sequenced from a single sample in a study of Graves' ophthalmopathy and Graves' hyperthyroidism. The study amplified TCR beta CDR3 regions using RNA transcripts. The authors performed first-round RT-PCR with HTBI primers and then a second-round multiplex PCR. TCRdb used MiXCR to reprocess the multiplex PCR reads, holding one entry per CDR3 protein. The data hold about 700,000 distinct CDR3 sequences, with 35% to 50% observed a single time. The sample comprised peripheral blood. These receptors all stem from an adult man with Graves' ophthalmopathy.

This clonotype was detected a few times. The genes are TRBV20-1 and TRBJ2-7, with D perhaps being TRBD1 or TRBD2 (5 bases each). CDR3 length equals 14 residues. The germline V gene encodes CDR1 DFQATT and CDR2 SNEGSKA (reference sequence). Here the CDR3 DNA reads TGCAATGCGACCGACTGGGGGAGATCGGACGAGCAGTACTTC. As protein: CNATDWGRSDEQYF.

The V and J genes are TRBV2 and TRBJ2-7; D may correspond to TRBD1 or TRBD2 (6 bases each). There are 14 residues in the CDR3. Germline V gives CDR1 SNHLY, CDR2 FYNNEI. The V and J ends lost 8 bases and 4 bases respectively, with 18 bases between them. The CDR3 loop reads CASFTVRGDYEQYF. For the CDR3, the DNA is TGTGCCAGCTTTACCGTGAGGGGGGATTACGAGCAGTACTTC.

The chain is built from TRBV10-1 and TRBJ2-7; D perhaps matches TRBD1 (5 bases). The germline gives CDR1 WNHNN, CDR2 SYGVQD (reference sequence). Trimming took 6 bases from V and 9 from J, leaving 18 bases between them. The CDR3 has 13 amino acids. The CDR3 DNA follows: TGCGCCAGCAGCACCGGCCCGACAGACGGGCAGTACTTC. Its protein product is CASSTGPTDGQYF.

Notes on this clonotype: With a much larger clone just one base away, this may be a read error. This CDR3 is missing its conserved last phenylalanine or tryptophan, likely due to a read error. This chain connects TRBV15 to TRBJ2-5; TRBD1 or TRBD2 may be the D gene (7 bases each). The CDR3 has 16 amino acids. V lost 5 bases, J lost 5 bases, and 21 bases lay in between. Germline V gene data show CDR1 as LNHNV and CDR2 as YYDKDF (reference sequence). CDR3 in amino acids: CATSLAGGVVLETQYV. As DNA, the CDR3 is TGTGCCACCAGCCTGGCAGGGGGGGTCGTCTTGGAGACCCAGTACGTC.

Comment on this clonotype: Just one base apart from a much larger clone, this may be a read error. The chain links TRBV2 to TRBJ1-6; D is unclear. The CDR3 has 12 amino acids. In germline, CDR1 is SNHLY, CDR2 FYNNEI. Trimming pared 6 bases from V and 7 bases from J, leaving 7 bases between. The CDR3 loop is CASRTNNSPLHF. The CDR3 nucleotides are TGTGCCAGCAGGACGAACAATTCACCCCTCCACTTT. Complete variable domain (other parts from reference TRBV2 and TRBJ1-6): EPEVTQTPSHQVTQMGQEVILRCVPISNHLYFYWYRQILGQKVEFLVSFYNNEISEKSEIFDDQFSVERPDGSNFTLKIRSTKLEDSAMYFCASRTNNSPLHFGNGTRLTVT.

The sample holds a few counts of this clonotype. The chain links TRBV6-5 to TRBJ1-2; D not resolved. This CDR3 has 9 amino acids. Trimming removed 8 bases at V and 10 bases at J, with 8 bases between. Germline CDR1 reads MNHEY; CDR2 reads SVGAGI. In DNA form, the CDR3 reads TGTGCCAGCCCCCGTAACTACACCTTC. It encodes CASPRNYTF.

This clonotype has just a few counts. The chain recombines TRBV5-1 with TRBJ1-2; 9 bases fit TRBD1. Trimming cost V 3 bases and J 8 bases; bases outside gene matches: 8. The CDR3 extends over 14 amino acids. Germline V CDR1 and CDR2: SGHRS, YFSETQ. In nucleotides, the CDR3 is TGCGCCAGCAGCTCTTCCGGGACAGGGAGCGGCTACACCTTC. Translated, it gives CASSSSGTGSGYTF.

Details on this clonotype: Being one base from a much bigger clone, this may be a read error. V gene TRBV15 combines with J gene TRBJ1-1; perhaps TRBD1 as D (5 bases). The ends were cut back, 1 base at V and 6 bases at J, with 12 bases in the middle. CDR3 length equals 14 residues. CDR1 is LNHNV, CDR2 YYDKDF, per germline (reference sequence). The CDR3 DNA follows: TGTGCCACCAGCAGAGGGGGGGGGGTGGCTGAAGCTTTCTTT. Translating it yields CATSRGGGVAEAFF.